The clone carrying this T cell receptor (beta chain) came up once. Germline V gene sequence: CDR1 SGHTA, CDR2 FQGNSA. V was trimmed by 1 base and J by 4 bases, leaving 11 bases between them. There are 15 residues in the CDR3. Both 60 Vbeta primers and 13 Jbeta primers went into the PCR. The repertoire was sequenced with immunoSEQ multiplex PCR; TCRdb's copy has only in-frame clones and lacks some. The data contain 100,000 or so clones, about four fifths of them singletons. The sample comes from a study of cytomegalovirus exposure and HLA in healthy donors. The V call is TRBV7-2, the J call TRBJ1-3, with D possibly TRBD1 on 5 matching bases. The sample taken for sequencing was PBMCs. This TCR came from a woman aged 40 to 49 in good health and CMV-seronegative. CDR3 protein: CASSLGSQGGNTIYF. The CDR3 DNA reads TGTGCCAGCAGCTTAGGCAGCCAGGGAGGAAACACCATATATTTT.